Each of the 7 T cell receptor beta chains below was sequenced from the same sample in a study of OX40 agonist ivuxolimab in advanced cancers. Generated by immunoSEQ multiplex PCR, the TCRdb table keeps only in-frame clones and is missing some. The table shows around 40,000 clones, with 75% to 90% occurring only once. Here the sequenced sample was CD4+ or CD8+ T cells sorted from blood, taken in a trial of the OX40 agonist ivuxolimab. The receptors stem from an adult with an advanced solid tumor such as melanoma, head and neck, liver or kidney cancer.

The gene calls are TRBV30 and TRBJ2-5; 7 bases fit TRBD2. The ends lost 0 bases at V and 0 bases at J; junction bases unmatched: 1. This CDR3 spans 14 amino acids. Germline V gene sequence: CDR1 GTSNPN, CDR2 SVGIG (reference sequence). The chain's CDR3 is CAWSVSGYQETQYF. The CDR3 nucleotides are TGTGCCTGGAGTGTTAGCGGGTACCAAGAGACCCAGTACTTC.

V and J are TRBV2 and TRBJ2-2; D possibly corresponds to TRBD2 (6 bases). Per germline, CDR1 SNHLY and CDR2 FYNNEI. The CDR3 has 15 residues. Between the trimmed V and J ends, which lost 4 bases and 1 base, there was a span of 10 bases. This chain's CDR3 is CASSASGENTGELFF. The CDR3 DNA sequence: TGTGCCAGCAGTGCGTCGGGAGAGAACACCGGGGAGCTGTTTTTT.

J is TRBJ2-5 and V is TRBV29-1; D is perhaps TRBD2 (6 bases). Trimming shortened V by 6 bases and J by 7 bases, and 21 bases separated the two germline ends. In germline, CDR1 is SQVTM, CDR2 ANQGSEA. The CDR3 consists of 14 residues. CDR3 residues: CSVGGEGKGVTQYF. As DNA, the CDR3 is TGCAGCGTCGGCGGGGAAGGGAAGGGTGTGACCCAGTACTTC.

The chain couples TRBV19 to TRBJ1-5; D remains unclear. The germline gives CDR1 LNHDA, CDR2 SQIVND (reference sequence). The V and J ends lost 5 bases and 2 bases respectively, with 25 bases between them. The CDR3 has 19 amino acids. CDR3 coding DNA: TGTGCCAGTAGTGGCGTATTATTTTTAAGGGTAGGCGGCAATCAGCCCCAGCATTTT. It yields the protein CASSGVLFLRVGGNQPQHF. Combining the CDR3 with reference TRBV19 and TRBJ1-5 gives the whole variable domain DGGITQSPKYLFRKEGQNVTLSCEQNLNHDAMYWYRQDPGQGLRLIYYSQIVNDFQKGDIAEGYSVSREKKESFPLTVTSAQKNPTAFYLCASSGVLFLRVGGNQPQHFGDGTRLSIL.

The chain links TRBV10-3 to TRBJ1-2; a weak D match, TRBD1 (6 bases). Per germline, CDR1 ENHRY and CDR2 SYGVKD. V was pared by 9 bases and J by 4 bases, with 12 bases between. The CDR3 has 12 residues. CDR3 sequence (DNA): TGTGCCATTACTGAGGGGGGCTATGGCTACACCTTC. Translation: CAITEGGYGYTF.

This clone was observed a single time. CDR3 coding DNA: TGTGCCAGCAGTAGCGTCGGAGGTTATGAAAAACTGTTTTTT. Residues: CASSSVGGYEKLFF. This chain connects TRBV6-5 to TRBJ1-4; no firm D call. The CDR3 loop spans 14 amino acids. The V end was cut by 5 bases, the J end by 6 bases, with 13 bases between. Germline-derived CDR1 and CDR2 are MNHEY and SVGAGI.

The rearrangement joins TRBV5-6 to TRBJ1-4, with a tentative D call TRBD1 (6 bases). Per germline, CDR1 SGHDT and CDR2 YYEEEE. CDR3 length: 14 amino acids. V was clipped by 5 bases and J by 8 bases, with 16 bases between them. CDR3 sequence reads: CASRPGHLKEKLFF. As DNA, the CDR3 is TGTGCCAGCAGACCGGGACATCTGAAGGAAAAACTGTTTTTT.